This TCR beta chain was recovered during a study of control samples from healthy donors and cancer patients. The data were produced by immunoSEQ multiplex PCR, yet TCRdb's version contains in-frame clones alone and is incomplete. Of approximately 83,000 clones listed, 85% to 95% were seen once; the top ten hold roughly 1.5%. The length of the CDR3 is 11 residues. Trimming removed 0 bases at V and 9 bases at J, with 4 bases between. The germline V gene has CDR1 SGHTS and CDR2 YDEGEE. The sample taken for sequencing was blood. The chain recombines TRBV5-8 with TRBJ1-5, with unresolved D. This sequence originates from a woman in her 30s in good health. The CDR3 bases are TGTGCCAGCAGCTTGGTGGGGCCCCAGCATTTT. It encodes CASSLVGPQHF.